This paragraph reports one T cell receptor (beta chain). The clone's antigen remains unknown. Base quality data are lacking; no much larger clone is found one base away. V sheds 0 bases and J sheds 4 bases, leaving 15 bases between their ends. The CDR3 spans 16 residues, from the cysteine through the phenylalanine. Left in the record is the CDR3 DNA by itself, 48 bases read in frame from the first base. CDR1 and CDR2 (LGHNA, YSLEER) derive from the germline V gene. Sample time point, as interpreted from the label and publication: newly diagnosed GD, antithyroid drugs for less than 3 months. For both TCR sequencing and RNA sequencing, RNA was extracted from PBMCs in TRIzol. Graves' disease was diagnosed according to American Thyroid Association guidelines. The patients came from an endocrinology department in Xi'an, China. Each patient gave roughly 10 milliliters of peripheral blood, collected in an EDTA anticoagulant tube. Ficoll Paque Plus density gradient separation was used to isolate PBMCs, and no further T cell sorting was done. An Agilent 2100 Bioanalyzer and agarose gel were used to check RNA quality, while a NanoDrop 2000 measured RNA concentration.

These data come from a study of regulatory T cells in long-lasting Graves disease (dated by TCRdb to the early 2020s). Background on the whole study: Patients with newly diagnosed Graves' disease had been on antithyroid drugs for under 3 months. Patients with persistent Graves' disease were compared with patients with newly diagnosed Graves' disease using TCR sequencing and RNA sequencing of peripheral blood. The study was conducted in China and was registered as a clinical trial. A total of roughly 35 samples were covered by TCR sequencing, comprising approximately 13 persistent and around 20 newly diagnosed Graves' disease patients. Broad study findings and their caveats: Compared with newly diagnosed patients, patients with persistent Graves' disease had lower TCR Shannon entropy and fewer highly expanded clones, which suggests clonal expansion. Persistent patients shared more public clonotypes among themselves (2,741) than newly diagnosed patients did (over 950). Only the TCR beta chain was sequenced and analyzed. As a limitation, the authors acknowledged that the small sample size may reduce accuracy. Only peripheral blood was studied, because thyroid tissue, the primary lesion, was inaccessible. Persistent disease showed preferential use of TRBV28, TRBJ1-2 and TRBJ2-5, whereas newly diagnosed disease favored TRBV20-1 and TRBJ2-1.

Library construction relied on multiplex PCR. The sample was run on an Illumina HiSeq 4000. iRepertoire HTBI primers and Arm-PCR amplification of CDR3 regions were used to construct TCR beta libraries. Before sequencing, the PCR products went through gel purification. The study's processing was this. A total of under 80 TRBV and 14 TRBJ segments were identified across samples and were used for gene usage analysis of CDR3 amino acid clonotypes. COPE and FqMerger were used to merge the filtered high-quality paired reads into contigs. BLAST was used to align contigs to IMGT TRBV, TRBD and TRBJ reference genes, with CDR3 defined following IMGT. Any clonotype with a frequency above 0.1% was classified as a highly expanded clone. Shannon entropy served as the measure of repertoire diversity, while the Gini coefficient captured V-J evenness. A clonotype found in more than one individual was treated as public. The public reads were run again by TCRdb, first through fastp at Q25 and then through MiXCR, and only productive beta chains were kept. Identical CDR3 proteins give one entry, which carries the most common genes and DNA. The V and J calls, along with clone size, are taken from TCRdb and not from the paper's own processing. The sample profile shows 200,000 to 250,000 distinct CDR3 sequences; roughly 18% of them were found once. Clones ranked in the top ten supply approximately 20% of the sample.

The sequence was collected from a female donor with Graves disease. In this chain, TRBV4-3 is recombined with TRBJ1-2; the best D guess is TRBD1, with 6 bases matching. This specimen consisted of peripheral blood mononuclear cells (PBMCs), obtained at new diagnosis, from a patient treated with antithyroid drugs. Here is the DNA: TGCGCCAGCAGCCAAGATAGGGGGGGCTTCGGCTATGGCTACACCTTC. Protein translation: CASSQDRGGFGYGYTF.